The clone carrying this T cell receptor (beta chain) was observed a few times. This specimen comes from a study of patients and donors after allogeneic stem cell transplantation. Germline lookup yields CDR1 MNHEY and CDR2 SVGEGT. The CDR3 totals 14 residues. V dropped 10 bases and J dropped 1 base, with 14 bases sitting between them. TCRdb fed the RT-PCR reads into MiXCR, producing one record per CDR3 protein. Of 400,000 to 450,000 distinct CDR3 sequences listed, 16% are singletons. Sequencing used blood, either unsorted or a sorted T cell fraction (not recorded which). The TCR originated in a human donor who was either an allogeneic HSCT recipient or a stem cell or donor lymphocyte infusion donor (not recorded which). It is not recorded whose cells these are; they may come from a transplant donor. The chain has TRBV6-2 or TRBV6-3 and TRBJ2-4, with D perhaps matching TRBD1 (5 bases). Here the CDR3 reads CATIPPGAKNIQYF. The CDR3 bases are TGTGCCACCATCCCACCAGGGGCCAAAAACATTCAGTACTTC.